Listed below are T cell receptor beta chains from one sample, sequenced in a study of tumor-infiltrating lymphocytes in primary liver carcinoma. One entry per CDR3 protein, called by TCRdb with MiXCR from the multiplex PCR reads. This repertoire shows approximately 210,000 distinct CDR3 sequences, about 65% found once; its top ten account for approximately 6.6%. The specimen sequenced was peripheral blood. Receptor source: a woman aged 60-75 years with primary liver carcinoma and hepatitis B virus infection. The CDR3 runs from the conserved cysteine through the conserved F or W. D genes are given only for firm matches. Clone size is shown for a subset of rows, as once, few, many or a class of expanded clone.

j_call v_call clone_size d_call cdr3_nt cdr3_aa
TRBJ2-2 TRBV29-1 many . TGCAGCGTTGGATACCTGGCCGGGGAGCTGTTTTTT CSVGYLAGELFF
TRBJ2-1 TRBV5-1 . . TGCGCCAGCAGCTCGGCCCAGGGCTTTGAGCAGTTCTTC CASSSAQGFEQFF
TRBJ2-1 TRBV11-2 . . TGTGCCAGCAGCTCAGACAGTAGGGGGAATGAGCAGTTCTTC CASSSDSRGNEQFF
TRBJ2-2 TRBV11-2 . TRBD2 TGTGCCAGCAGCTTAGGGCAAGCGGGAGTTAACGGGGAGCTGTTTTTT CASSLGQAGVNGELFF
TRBJ1-2 TRBV10-2 many . TGCGCCAGCAGTCTCGGGGGCCGCTATGGCTACACCTTC CASSLGGRYGYTF
TRBJ1-1 TRBV29-1 many TRBD1 TGCAGCGTTGAAGGTCGGGACAGGGGAACTAGGGGGGCTGAAGCTTTCTTT CSVEGRDRGTRGAEAFF
TRBJ1-2 TRBV29-1 . . TGCACCGCGAAACAGAACTATGGCTACACCTTC CTAKQNYGYTF
TRBJ2-3 TRBV7-9 . . TGTGCCAGCAGCTTGAAAATTGCTGATACGCAGTATTTT CASSLKIADTQYF
TRBJ1-5 TRBV5-5 once . TGTGCCAGCAGCTCGGAGGAAGGAAGCAATCAGCCCCAGCATTTT CASSSEEGSNQPQHF
TRBJ2-5 TRBV5-6 once . TGTGCCAGCAGCTTGATCCGGCAGGGGAGGAACCAAGAGACCCAGTACTTC CASSLIRQGRNQETQYF
TRBJ2-1 TRBV24-1 . TRBD2 TGTGCCACCAGTGTTGGGACTAGCGGAGCGCTTTACAATGAGCAGTTTTTC CATSVGTSGALYNEQFF
TRBJ2-3 TRBV28 . . TGTGTCAGCAGTTCCCGCGCGGGGGCCGGGACAGATACGCAGTATTTT CVSSSRAGAGTDTQYF
TRBJ1-2 TRBV6-1 . . TGTGCCGGCAGCGTCACGACGGTTCTCTATGGCTACACCTTC CAGSVTTVLYGYTF
TRBJ2-1 TRBV5-1 . . TGCGCCAGCAGCACGGAAGAAAACTATGAGCAGTTCTTC CASSTEENYEQFF
TRBJ2-4 TRBV11-1 . . TGTGCCAGCAGCCATCTAGAGGGGTTGGACAAAAACATTCAGTACTTC CASSHLEGLDKNIQYF
TRBJ2-1 TRBV29-1 . TRBD2 TGTAGCGTTGAGACGCACCGGACTAGCGGGAGAGGGTCCCACAATGAGCAGTTCTTC CSVETHRTSGRGSHNEQFF
TRBJ2-5 TRBV5-1 many . TGCGCCAGCAGCTTGGAAGGGGGGGCAGAGACCCAGTACTTC CASSLEGGAETQYF
TRBJ2-1 TRBV5-6 . TRBD2 TGTGCCATCGAAGACGCTAGCGGGAGGGCGGATTGGGGTGAGCAGTTCTTC CAIEDASGRADWGEQFF
TRBJ1-2 TRBV5-1 . TRBD1 TGCGCCAGCAGCGGAGGACAGGGAGCGGTATATGGCTACACCTTC CASSGGQGAVYGYTF
TRBJ2-7 TRBV11-2 . . TGTGCCGGCAGCTTTAGCCGCCAGTCCCTCGGCGGCTTC CAGSFSRQSLGGF
TRBJ2-7 TRBV29-1 many . TGCAGCGCCAGGGTGGAAAGGGCCCCCACCTACGAGCAGTACTTC CSARVERAPTYEQYF
TRBJ2-1 TRBV11-3 . . TGTGTCAGCAGCCCCGGCGAGTACATTGAGCAGTTCTTC CVSSPGEYIEQFF
TRBJ2-1 TRBV11-2 . TRBD2 TGTGCCAGCAACAGAGCGGGAACCAGCTCCTACAATGAGCAGTTTTTC CASNRAGTSSYNEQFF
TRBJ2-7 TRBV11-2 . TRBD2 TGTGCCAGGATCTACGGCGGGAGTACCTCGGGAAGCGAGCAGTACTTC CARIYGGSTSGSEQYF
TRBJ1-1 TRBV24-1 . . TGTGCCACCAGTGCGGGGGTGTCGAACACTGAAGCTTTCTTT CATSAGVSNTEAFF
TRBJ2-7 TRBV6-1 . . TGTGCCACCAGCCGGGCCAGCGGACCCTACGAGCAGTGCTTC CATSRASGPYEQCF
TRBJ2-7 TRBV2 . . TGTGCCAGCAGTGTCGGCAGAGCCTACGAACAGTACTTC CASSVGRAYEQYF
TRBJ2-6 TRBV10-2 . . TGCGCCAGCAGTGAGTCCCGAGGGAGAGGGGCCAACGTCCTGACTTTC CASSESRGRGANVLTF
TRBJ2-1 TRBV6-5 . TRBD2 TGTGCCAGCACCCCCGACATGACTAGCGGGATTGAATTCTTC CASTPDMTSGIEFF
TRBJ1-2 TRBV29-1 . . . CSVADYDCTF
TRBJ2-1 TRBV4-2 many TRBD1 TGTGCCAGCAGCCACGGACAGGGGACCTACAATGAGCAGTTCTTC CASSHGQGTYNEQFF
TRBJ1-2 TRBV5-1 . . TGCGCCAGCAGCTTGGGACCTGGGAAAGGCTACACCTTC CASSLGPGKGYTF
TRBJ2-3 TRBV29-1 . . TGCAGTGTTGGGAAAGCTCGGGGTACCACAGATACGCAGTATTTT CSVGKARGTTDTQYF
TRBJ1-2 TRBV28 once . TGTGCCAGCAGTCCCGCGACAGGATCACGCGCTAACTATGGCTACACCTTC CASSPATGSRANYGYTF
TRBJ2-2 TRBV11-2 . TRBD2 TGTGCCAGCATAGGACTAGCGGGACTAATGAGGACCGGGGAGCTGTTTTTT CASIGLAGLMRTGELFF
TRBJ2-2 TRBV29-1 . . TGCAGCGTTATTCAGGAACAGCCGGACACCGGGGAGCTGTTTTTT CSVIQEQPDTGELFF
TRBJ2-2 TRBV11-2 medium-sized . TGTGCCAGCAGCTTAGAGTCAGGGTTCACCGGGGAGCTGTTTTTT CASSLESGFTGELFF
TRBJ2-1 TRBV30 . . TGTGCCTGTAGTATCGGAGCGGTTGAGCAGTTCTTC CACSIGAVEQFF
TRBJ2-7 TRBV29-1 . TRBD1 TGCAGCGTTACCTCGACAGGGGTCTACGAGCAGTACTTC CSVTSTGVYEQYF
TRBJ2-5 TRBV10-2 . . TGCGCCAGCCGACTATTGGGAGCGGCTCTAGAGACCCAGTGCTTC CASRLLGAALETQCF
TRBJ2-1 TRBV6-6 many . TGTGCCAGCAGTTACCTCCGAGGGCATCCCCCGGGTAATGAGCAGTTCTTC CASSYLRGHPPGNEQFF
TRBJ2-2 TRBV5-1 . . TGCGCCAGCCTGGCGGATATCGGGACCGGGGAGCTGTTTTTT CASLADIGTGELFF
TRBJ2-7 TRBV6-5 many TRBD1 TGTGCCAGCAGTTTAGGACAGGGGACTTTCGGCGAGCAGTACTTC CASSLGQGTFGEQYF